The rows below give T cell receptor beta chains drawn from one sample of a study of blood T cell repertoires in COVID-19. Sequencing was performed with immunoSEQ multiplex PCR; in TCRdb, only in-frame clones are kept and a portion is missing. The table includes roughly 340,000 clones, approximately 91% detected once. The sequenced sample was peripheral blood. Receptors were obtained from a woman in her seventies with COVID-19, enrolled during active disease. Both conserved end residues are part of each CDR3. Fields, in order: CDR3 length, D gene, V gene, J gene, clone size, CDR3 protein, CDR3 DNA. D genes are given only for firm matches. The size entry is marked missing in some rows and otherwise reads once, few, many or a size class.

cdr3_length: 15; d_call: -; v_call: TRBV18; j_call: TRBJ1-2; clone_size: -; cdr3_aa: CASSPSPFSNYGYTF; cdr3_nt: TGTGCCAGCTCACCAAGCCCGTTTTCTAACTATGGCTACACCTTC
cdr3_length: 13; d_call: -; v_call: TRBV19; j_call: TRBJ1-1; clone_size: -; cdr3_aa: CASSEREQGRAFF; cdr3_nt: TGTGCCAGTAGCGAAAGGGAACAGGGCAGAGCTTTCTTT
cdr3_length: 15; d_call: -; v_call: TRBV6-2/TRBV6-3; j_call: TRBJ2-5; clone_size: -; cdr3_aa: CASSYFTGLQETQYF; cdr3_nt: TGTGCCAGCAGTTACTTCACAGGGCTCCAAGAGACCCAGTACTTC
cdr3_length: 15; d_call: -; v_call: TRBV9; j_call: TRBJ2-1; clone_size: -; cdr3_aa: CASSVDGRSYNEQFF; cdr3_nt: TGTGCCAGCAGCGTAGATGGGCGATCCTACAATGAGCAGTTCTTC
cdr3_length: 15; d_call: TRBD1; v_call: TRBV19; j_call: TRBJ1-5; clone_size: -; cdr3_aa: CASSRGQGADQPQHF; cdr3_nt: TGTGCCAGTAGTAGGGGACAGGGGGCTGATCAGCCCCAGCATTTT
cdr3_length: 17; d_call: TRBD1; v_call: TRBV5-1; j_call: TRBJ1-3; clone_size: once; cdr3_aa: CASSLALTGGPGNTIYF; cdr3_nt: TGCGCCAGCAGCTTGGCCCTGACAGGGGGCCCTGGAAACACCATATATTTT
cdr3_length: 18; d_call: -; v_call: TRBV27; j_call: TRBJ1-5; clone_size: -; cdr3_aa: CASSSSVLMDISNQPQHF; cdr3_nt: TGTGCCAGCAGTTCTTCAGTTCTAATGGACATTAGCAATCAGCCCCAGCATTTT
cdr3_length: 14; d_call: TRBD1; v_call: TRBV5-8; j_call: TRBJ2-7; clone_size: -; cdr3_aa: CASSTPTGTNEQYF; cdr3_nt: TGTGCCAGCAGCACCCCGACAGGGACCAACGAGCAGTACTTC
cdr3_length: 11; d_call: -; v_call: TRBV27; j_call: TRBJ1-6; clone_size: -; cdr3_aa: CASGPNSPLHF; cdr3_nt: TGTGCCAGCGGCCCAAATTCACCCCTCCACTTT
cdr3_length: 15; d_call: TRBD1; v_call: TRBV5-1; j_call: TRBJ2-3; clone_size: -; cdr3_aa: CASSTGTEFTDTQYF; cdr3_nt: TGCGCCAGCAGCACCGGGACAGAGTTCACAGATACGCAGTATTTT
cdr3_length: 15; d_call: -; v_call: TRBV2; j_call: TRBJ1-4; clone_size: -; cdr3_aa: CASTWRGATNEKLFF; cdr3_nt: TGTGCCAGCACCTGGCGGGGCGCAACTAATGAAAAACTGTTTTTT
cdr3_length: 16; d_call: TRBD1; v_call: TRBV19; j_call: TRBJ1-3; clone_size: -; cdr3_aa: CASSVQGDRAGNTIYF; cdr3_nt: TGTGCCAGTAGCGTACAGGGGGATCGTGCTGGAAACACCATATATTTT
cdr3_length: 13; d_call: -; v_call: TRBV9; j_call: TRBJ2-7; clone_size: few; cdr3_aa: CASQRAGHYEQYF; cdr3_nt: TGTGCCAGCCAAAGGGCAGGACACTACGAGCAGTACTTC
cdr3_length: 15; d_call: TRBD1; v_call: TRBV28; j_call: TRBJ1-1; clone_size: -; cdr3_aa: CASSPPGQINTEAFF; cdr3_nt: TGTGCCAGCAGTCCACCGGGACAGATAAACACTGAAGCTTTCTTT
cdr3_length: 14; d_call: -; v_call: TRBV5-4; j_call: TRBJ1-1; clone_size: -; cdr3_aa: CASRSGQADTEAFF; cdr3_nt: TGTGCCAGCAGGTCGGGCCAAGCGGACACTGAAGCTTTCTTT
cdr3_length: 13; d_call: -; v_call: TRBV19; j_call: TRBJ1-1; clone_size: -; cdr3_aa: CASSTQGNTEAFF; cdr3_nt: TGTGCCAGTAGTACACAGGGGAACACTGAAGCTTTCTTT
cdr3_length: 14; d_call: -; v_call: TRBV6-5; j_call: TRBJ1-1; clone_size: -; cdr3_aa: CASSSAGQNTEAFF; cdr3_nt: TGTGCCAGCAGTTCTGCCGGACAGAACACTGAAGCTTTCTTT
cdr3_length: 13; d_call: -; v_call: TRBV7-2; j_call: TRBJ2-3; clone_size: -; cdr3_aa: CASNEESTDTQYF; cdr3_nt: TGTGCCAGCAATGAGGAAAGCACAGATACGCAGTATTTT
cdr3_length: 13; d_call: -; v_call: TRBV7-2; j_call: TRBJ1-1; clone_size: -; cdr3_aa: CASSSDRNTEAFF; cdr3_nt: TGTGCCAGCAGCTCAGACAGGAACACTGAAGCTTTCTTT
cdr3_length: 15; d_call: -; v_call: TRBV7-8; j_call: TRBJ1-1; clone_size: -; cdr3_aa: CASSFFLGHNTEAFF; cdr3_nt: TGTGCCAGCAGCTTTTTCCTTGGACACAACACTGAAGCTTTCTTT
cdr3_length: 13; d_call: -; v_call: TRBV7-8; j_call: TRBJ1-2; clone_size: -; cdr3_aa: CASSLGAGWGYTF; cdr3_nt: TGTGCCAGCAGCTTAGGGGCAGGGTGGGGCTACACCTTC
cdr3_length: 13; d_call: -; v_call: TRBV5-6; j_call: TRBJ1-5; clone_size: -; cdr3_aa: CASSRGSTGPQHF; cdr3_nt: TGTGCCAGCAGCAGGGGCAGTACAGGGCCCCAGCATTTT
cdr3_length: 16; d_call: TRBD2; v_call: TRBV4-2; j_call: TRBJ2-2; clone_size: -; cdr3_aa: CASSPGTNVSPGELFF; cdr3_nt: TGTGCCAGCAGCCCCGGGACTAATGTATCCCCCGGGGAGCTGTTTTTT
cdr3_length: 15; d_call: TRBD1; v_call: TRBV7-6; j_call: TRBJ2-7; clone_size: -; cdr3_aa: CASSLSGQGSYEQYF; cdr3_nt: TGTGCCAGCAGCTTATCGGGACAGGGGTCCTACGAGCAGTACTTC
cdr3_length: 13; d_call: TRBD1; v_call: TRBV2; j_call: TRBJ1-2; clone_size: -; cdr3_aa: CASSTQGNYGYTF; cdr3_nt: TGTGCCAGCAGCACACAGGGGAACTATGGCTACACCTTC
cdr3_length: 15; d_call: -; v_call: TRBV5-1; j_call: TRBJ2-2; clone_size: -; cdr3_aa: CASSLDRTNTGELFF; cdr3_nt: TGCGCCAGCAGCTTGGACAGGACGAACACCGGGGAGCTGTTTTTT
cdr3_length: 13; d_call: TRBD1; v_call: TRBV12-3/TRBV12-4; j_call: TRBJ1-6; clone_size: few; cdr3_aa: CASSFNRGSPLHF; cdr3_nt: TGTGCCAGCAGTTTCAACAGGGGTTCACCCCTCCACTTT
cdr3_length: 15; d_call: -; v_call: TRBV15; j_call: TRBJ2-2; clone_size: -; cdr3_aa: CATSPTRTNTGELFF; cdr3_nt: TGTGCCACCAGCCCGACCAGGACGAACACCGGGGAGCTGTTTTTT
cdr3_length: 13; d_call: -; v_call: TRBV2; j_call: TRBJ1-2; clone_size: -; cdr3_aa: CASSLDSVWGYTF; cdr3_nt: TGTGCCAGCAGCCTGGACAGCGTGTGGGGCTACACCTTC
cdr3_length: 14; d_call: -; v_call: TRBV9; j_call: TRBJ2-2; clone_size: -; cdr3_aa: CASSVVANTGELFF; cdr3_nt: TGTGCCAGCAGCGTCGTCGCGAACACCGGGGAGCTGTTTTTT
cdr3_length: 13; d_call: -; v_call: TRBV28; j_call: TRBJ1-5; clone_size: few; cdr3_aa: CASVGQFNQPQHF; cdr3_nt: TGTGCCAGCGTCGGACAGTTCAATCAGCCCCAGCATTTT
cdr3_length: 13; d_call: -; v_call: TRBV12-3/TRBV12-4; j_call: TRBJ1-1; clone_size: -; cdr3_aa: CASSFGLNTEAFF; cdr3_nt: TGTGCCAGCAGTTTCGGGTTGAACACTGAAGCTTTCTTT
cdr3_length: 18; d_call: -; v_call: TRBV10-3; j_call: TRBJ1-5; clone_size: -; cdr3_aa: CAISESVPGVRIVQPQHF; cdr3_nt: TGTGCCATCAGTGAGTCAGTTCCGGGGGTACGGATTGTTCAGCCCCAGCATTTT
cdr3_length: 18; d_call: TRBD2; v_call: TRBV5-3; j_call: TRBJ2-5; clone_size: -; cdr3_aa: CARSLAKSSGGDQETQYF; cdr3_nt: TGTGCCAGAAGCTTGGCGAAATCTAGCGGGGGTGACCAAGAGACCCAGTACTTC
cdr3_length: 12; d_call: -; v_call: TRBV19; j_call: TRBJ1-2; clone_size: -; cdr3_aa: CASSRQEYGYTF; cdr3_nt: TGTGCCAGTAGTCGACAGGAATATGGCTACACCTTC
cdr3_length: 15; d_call: -; v_call: TRBV5-1; j_call: TRBJ2-2; clone_size: -; cdr3_aa: CASSLGLLNTGELFF; cdr3_nt: TGCGCCAGCAGCTTGGGGCTGCTGAACACCGGGGAGCTGTTTTTT
cdr3_length: 13; d_call: TRBD1; v_call: TRBV19; j_call: TRBJ1-1; clone_size: -; cdr3_aa: CASSLDRASEAFF; cdr3_nt: TGTGCCAGTAGTTTGGACAGGGCCTCTGAAGCTTTCTTT
cdr3_length: 19; d_call: TRBD1; v_call: TRBV28; j_call: TRBJ1-1; clone_size: -; cdr3_aa: CASSLWRVIMGQGATEAFF; cdr3_nt: TGTGCCAGCAGTTTATGGAGGGTTATAATGGGACAGGGGGCCACTGAAGCTTTCTTT
cdr3_length: 11; d_call: TRBD1; v_call: TRBV10-3; j_call: TRBJ1-1; clone_size: -; cdr3_aa: CAITRQGEAFF; cdr3_nt: TGTGCCATCACTAGACAGGGGGAAGCTTTCTTT
cdr3_length: 14; d_call: -; v_call: TRBV7-2; j_call: TRBJ2-2; clone_size: few; cdr3_aa: CASSPQGGSGELFF; cdr3_nt: TGTGCCAGCAGCCCCCAGGGGGGCTCCGGGGAGCTGTTTTTT
cdr3_length: 18; d_call: TRBD1; v_call: TRBV5-1; j_call: TRBJ2-7; clone_size: -; cdr3_aa: CASSITRQGAPTPYEQYF; cdr3_nt: TGCGCCAGCAGCATTACTAGACAGGGGGCGCCTACCCCCTACGAGCAGTACTTC
cdr3_length: 15; d_call: -; v_call: TRBV3-1/TRBV3-2; j_call: TRBJ2-7; clone_size: -; cdr3_aa: CASSQDRQASYEQYF; cdr3_nt: TGTGCCAGCAGCCAAGATCGACAGGCCTCCTACGAGCAGTACTTC
cdr3_length: 12; d_call: -; v_call: TRBV5-1; j_call: TRBJ1-1; clone_size: -; cdr3_aa: CASRRTDTEAFF; cdr3_nt: TGCGCCAGCAGAAGGACAGACACTGAAGCTTTCTTT
cdr3_length: 12; d_call: -; v_call: TRBV18; j_call: TRBJ1-3; clone_size: -; cdr3_aa: CASSTKGDTIYF; cdr3_nt: TGTGCCAGCTCCACGAAGGGAGACACCATATATTTT
cdr3_length: 15; d_call: -; v_call: TRBV10-3; j_call: TRBJ2-5; clone_size: -; cdr3_aa: CAISEGGAPQETQYF; cdr3_nt: TGTGCCATCAGTGAGGGGGGGGCCCCCCAAGAGACCCAGTACTTC
cdr3_length: 14; d_call: -; v_call: TRBV6-5; j_call: TRBJ1-1; clone_size: -; cdr3_aa: CASSPFERPAEAFF; cdr3_nt: TGTGCCAGCAGTCCCTTTGAGAGGCCTGCCGAAGCTTTCTTT
cdr3_length: 15; d_call: TRBD1; v_call: TRBV19; j_call: TRBJ2-1; clone_size: -; cdr3_aa: CASSIGDRGGDEQFF; cdr3_nt: TGTGCCAGTAGTATAGGAGACAGGGGAGGCGATGAGCAGTTCTTC
cdr3_length: 14; d_call: TRBD2; v_call: TRBV5-1; j_call: TRBJ2-1; clone_size: -; cdr3_aa: CASSFSGGDNEQFF; cdr3_nt: TGCGCCAGCAGCTTTAGCGGGGGGGACAATGAGCAGTTCTTC
cdr3_length: 14; d_call: TRBD1; v_call: TRBV2; j_call: TRBJ1-1; clone_size: -; cdr3_aa: CASSGRQGVTEAFF; cdr3_nt: TGTGCCAGCAGTGGGAGACAGGGGGTCACTGAAGCTTTCTTT
cdr3_length: 18; d_call: TRBD2; v_call: TRBV5-8; j_call: TRBJ2-7; clone_size: -; cdr3_aa: CASSLAERLAWEGYEQYF; cdr3_nt: TGTGCCAGCAGCTTGGCCGAACGCTTGGCTTGGGAGGGCTACGAGCAGTACTTC